These T cell receptor beta chains were read from a single sample in a study of blood T cell repertoires in COVID-19. The table came from immunoSEQ multiplex PCR; TCRdb's copy has only in-frame clones and leaves some out. The profile shows about 200,000 clones, around four fifths of them singletons. Sequencing used peripheral blood. The receptor source for this set is a woman in her forties or fifties with acute or convalescent COVID-19. Each CDR3 is given with its conserved first and last residue. D genes are given only for firm matches. Only some rows state a clone size, as once, few, many or a class for expanded clones.

DNA | CDR3 | V | D | J | size
TGTGCCAGCAGCTTGGCCAGGGATTATTCACCCCTCCACTTT | CASSLARDYSPLHF | TRBV5-5 | . | TRBJ1-6 | .
TGTGCCAGCAGCCCATCTAGCGGGAGCCTTTACGAGCAGTACTTC | CASSPSSGSLYEQYF | TRBV7-9 | TRBD2 | TRBJ2-7 | .
TGTGCCAGCAGTGAACTAGCGGGAGTGTCAGATACGCAGTATTTT | CASSELAGVSDTQYF | TRBV6-1 | TRBD2 | TRBJ2-3 | .
TGTGCCAGCAGCCAAGCGGCGGGTCTCACAGATACGCAGTATTTT | CASSQAAGLTDTQYF | TRBV14 | . | TRBJ2-3 | .
TGTGCCAGCAGGGGTGAAGGGGGCTATGGCTACACCTTC | CASRGEGGYGYTF | TRBV25-1 | . | TRBJ1-2 | .
TGTGCCAGCTCACCCGAGATGAACACTGAAGCTTTCTTT | CASSPEMNTEAFF | TRBV18 | . | TRBJ1-1 | .
TGTGCCAGCTCACCCCAGGGGCAGCGGTACGAGCAGTACTTC | CASSPQGQRYEQYF | TRBV18 | . | TRBJ2-7 | .
TGTGCCAGTACCCCGGGTTCGGGGATCTCCTACGAGCAGTACTTC | CASTPGSGISYEQYF | TRBV19 | . | TRBJ2-7 | .
TGTGCCAGCAGTTTACTCGGGGTTGTGGGGACCCAGTACTTC | CASSLLGVVGTQYF | TRBV28 | . | TRBJ2-5 | .
TGCGCCAGCAGTATCAGGGGGAATGAAAAACTGTTTTTT | CASSIRGNEKLFF | TRBV5-1 | TRBD1 | TRBJ1-4 | few